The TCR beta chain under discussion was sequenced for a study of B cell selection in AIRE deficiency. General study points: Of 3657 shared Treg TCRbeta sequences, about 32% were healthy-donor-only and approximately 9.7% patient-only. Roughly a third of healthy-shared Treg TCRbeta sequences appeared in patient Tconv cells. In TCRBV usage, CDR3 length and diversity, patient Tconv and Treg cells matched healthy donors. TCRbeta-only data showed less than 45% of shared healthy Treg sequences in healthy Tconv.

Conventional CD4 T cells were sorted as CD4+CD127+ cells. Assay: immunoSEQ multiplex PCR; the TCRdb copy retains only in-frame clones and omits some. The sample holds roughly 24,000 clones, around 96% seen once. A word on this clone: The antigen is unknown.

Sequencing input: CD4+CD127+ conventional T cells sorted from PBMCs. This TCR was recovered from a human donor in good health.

The CDR3 region is CASSPGRTGELFF. The CDR3 bases are TGTGCCAGCTCACCAGGTCGGACCGGGGAGCTGTTTTTT. This chain connects TRBV18 to TRBJ2-2; D remains ambiguous. Germline V CDR1 and CDR2: KGHSH, LQKENI. The CDR3 extends over 13 amino acids. V was trimmed by 2 bases and J by 5 bases, leaving 6 bases between them.